Below are 6 T cell receptor beta chains sequenced from a single sample in a study of cytomegalovirus exposure and HLA in healthy donors. 13 Jbeta primers and 60 Vbeta primers were used for the PCR. TCRdb keeps only in-frame clones here, not all; method: immunoSEQ multiplex PCR. This table holds about 210,000 clones, around 83% found once. The specimen was PBMCs. The receptor source for this set is a woman in her fifties or sixties in good health and CMV-seropositive.

Only one count was recorded for this clone. This chain connects TRBV12-5 to TRBJ1-1; maybe TRBD1 (6 bases). V lost 1 base, J lost 0 bases, and 12 bases lay in between. The CDR3 spans 16 residues. The germline gives CDR1 LGHNT, CDR2 FRNRAP. Written as DNA, the CDR3 is TGTGCTAGTGGTTTGGCCCGGACAGATTTGAACACTGAAGCTTTCTTT. It yields the protein CASGLARTDLNTEAFF.

V is TRBV11-3 and J is TRBJ2-6; 8 positions match TRBD1. The CDR3 sequence is 15 residues long. The germline V gene has CDR1 SGHNT and CDR2 YENEEA. The junction had 3 bases not matched to a gene; V was cut back by 5 bases and J by 3 bases. The CDR3 spells CASSPGGVGANVLTF. CDR3 DNA sequence: TGTGCCAGCAGCCCAGGGGGCGTTGGGGCCAACGTCCTGACTTTC.

V usage is TRBV19 and J usage is TRBJ2-3; 10 positions match TRBD2. The CDR3 contains 15 residues. V trimming: 3 bases; J trimming: 6 bases; junction bases outside the gene matches: 6. CDR1 is LNHDA, CDR2 SQIVND, per germline (reference sequence). CDR3: CASSMLAGGRDTQYF. CDR3 DNA: TGTGCCAGTAGTATGTTAGCGGGGGGAAGGGATACGCAGTATTTT.

The V gene is TRBV4-1, the J gene TRBJ1-5; D might be TRBD1 (5 bases). V lost 7 bases, J lost 2 bases, and 21 bases lay in between. The CDR3 length is 17 residues. Germline loops: CDR1 MGHRA, CDR2 YSYEKL. CDR3 in DNA: TGCGCCAGCACCCCTCGGGAGAGGGGTCGGGGCAATCAGCCCCAGCATTTT. Its protein is CASTPRERGRGNQPQHF.

This clone was counted many times. V is TRBV7-2 and J is TRBJ2-1; 11 bases map to TRBD2. Trimming removed 3 bases from V and 4 bases from J; junction bases left unmatched: 8. Per the germline V gene, CDR1 is SGHTA and CDR2 is FQGNSA. CDR3 length: 17 amino acids. The CDR3 region has the DNA TGTGCCAGCAGCTTTATGCTAGCGGGGGGATTTTACAATGAGCAGTTCTTC. Amino acids: CASSFMLAGGFYNEQFF.

The V call is TRBV7-9, the J call TRBJ1-5, with TRBD1 matching over 10 bases. Germline CDR1 SEHNR, CDR2 FQNEAQ (reference sequence). The CDR3 is 18 amino acids. The trim removed 5 bases at V and 3 bases at J, leaving 13 bases unmatched. CDR3 nucleotide sequence: TGTGCCAGCAGCGGAGGGGAGGGACAGGGGCTACTCAATCAGCCCCAGCATTTT. Its protein product is CASSGGEGQGLLNQPQHF.